The count of the clone carrying this TCR beta chain is one. Its target is not known. This CDR3 is built from 14 residues. Germline CDR1 is MNHEY and CDR2 is SMNVEV (reference sequence). V was pared by 3 bases and J by 0 bases, with 5 bases between. The data stem from a study of identical twins. Each CDR3 protein is one row after TCRdb ran MiXCR on the 5' RACE reads. This sample has 1.5 million to 2 million distinct CDR3 sequences; less than 40% occur once, and the top ten carry over 0.25%. Overall study findings and caveats: Where beta out-of-frame sequences were concerned, excess twin sharing was weaker.

The chain employs TRBV27 and TRBJ2-2; D remains ambiguous. The sequence was collected from a newborn girl in good health. The specimen was cord blood. The CDR3 DNA reads TGTGCCAGCAGTTTTGTTTCGAACACCGGGGAGCTGTTTTTT. Translated, it gives CASSFVSNTGELFF.